Each of the 28 T cell receptor beta chains below was sequenced from the same sample in a study of cytomegalovirus exposure and HLA in healthy donors. The PCR made use of 60 Vbeta and 13 Jbeta primers. Sequencing was performed with immunoSEQ multiplex PCR; in TCRdb, only in-frame clones are kept and a portion is missing. The table shows approximately 160,000 clones, with 68% occurring only once. The specimen was PBMCs. The receptors were gathered from a woman aged 18-29 years in good health and CMV-seropositive.

This clone was recorded once. V gene TRBV7-9 combines with J gene TRBJ2-1; 7 positions agree with TRBD2. The germline gives CDR1 SEHNR, CDR2 FQNEAQ (reference sequence). V shed 2 bases, J shed 9 bases, and the junction held 16 bases outside the gene matches. The CDR3 consists of 17 residues. The CDR3 sequence: CASSLSGGGRYMGEQFF. The CDR3, as DNA: TGTGCCAGCAGCTTATCAGGCGGGGGTCGGTACATGGGTGAGCAGTTCTTC.

The CDR3 region has the DNA TGTGCCAGCAGCTTGGGGGGACTAGCGGGAGAAGGGTACGAGCAGTACTTC. Translation: CASSLGGLAGEGYEQYF. The rearrangement joins TRBV7-9 to TRBJ2-7, with 14 bases lining up with TRBD2. The V and J ends lost 3 bases and 4 bases, in that order; junction bases with no gene match: 8. The CDR3 is 17 amino acids. CDR1 SEHNR and CDR2 FQNEAQ come from the germline V gene (reference sequence).

Here the CDR3 DNA reads TGCGCCAGCAGACTAGCGGGCACAGATACGCAGTATTTT. It yields the protein CASRLAGTDTQYF. The rearrangement links TRBV10-2 to TRBJ2-3; 8 bases match TRBD2. Germline trimming cut 6 bases from V and 1 base from J; bases unmatched to any gene: 0. CDR1 WSHSY and CDR2 SAAADI come from the germline V gene. This CDR3 region has 13 residues.

The J gene is TRBJ1-5, the V gene TRBV7-8; possibly TRBD1 for D (6 bases). Trimming stripped 3 bases from V and 4 bases from J, with 22 bases between. CDR1 is SGHVS and CDR2 is FQNEAQ in the germline V gene. The CDR3 loop spans 18 amino acids. The CDR3 loop is CASSLFVEQGSTNQPQHF. In DNA, the CDR3 is TGTGCCAGCAGCTTGTTCGTGGAACAGGGATCTACAAATCAGCCCCAGCATTTT.

The chain has TRBV6-5 and TRBJ1-6; the D gene is possibly TRBD1 (6 bases). The CDR3 totals 15 residues. V shed 2 bases and J shed 9 bases, with 14 bases lying between them. Germline CDR1 reads MNHEY; CDR2 reads SVGAGI. The CDR3 bases are TGTGCCAGCAGTTACCGGATAGAAGGGGGTTCACCCCTCCACTTT. Encoded protein: CASSYRIEGGSPLHF.

V is TRBV18 and J is TRBJ1-4; possible D gene TRBD1, 5 bases. Trimming removed 2 bases at V and 2 bases at J, with 15 bases between. The CDR3 runs to 17 residues. Per the germline V gene, CDR1 is KGHSH and CDR2 is LQKENI. As DNA, the CDR3 is TGTGCCAGCTCACCATTGGGACTCCACCCGACTAATGAAAAACTGTTTTTT. Protein: CASSPLGLHPTNEKLFF. Using reference TRBV18 and TRBJ1-4 for the parts outside the CDR3, the full variable domain is NAGVMQNPRHLVRRRGQEARLRCSPMKGHSHVYWYRQLPEEGLKFMVYLQKENIIDESGMPKERFSAEFPKEGPSILRIQQVVRGDSAAYFCASSPLGLHPTNEKLFFGSGTQLSVL.

Here the CDR3 DNA reads TGTGCCAGCAGCCTCATAGCGGGGGGTCTCTACGAGCAGTACTTC. Translated, it gives CASSLIAGGLYEQYF. J is TRBJ2-7 and V is TRBV11-2; 10 nucleotides line up with TRBD2. Trimming took 5 bases from V and 3 from J; bases not matched to a gene: 7. The CDR3 has 15 amino acids. Germline CDR1 and CDR2: SGHAT and FQNNGV.

CDR3 sequence (DNA): TGTGCCAGTAGTATCCAGGGTGGGAGCAATCAGCCCCAGCATTTT. This translates into CASSIQGGSNQPQHF. The chain couples TRBV19 to TRBJ1-5, with D maybe TRBD1 (5 bases). V was trimmed by 3 bases and J by 1 base, leaving 10 bases between them. CDR3 length: 15 residues. CDR1 is LNHDA and CDR2 is SQIVND in the germline V gene (reference sequence).

This sequence joins TRBV6-5 and TRBJ2-2; the D gene is possibly TRBD1 (5 bases). V dropped 0 bases and J dropped 7 bases, with 12 bases sitting between them. CDR3 size: 15 residues. Germline V gene lookup returns CDR1 MNHEY and CDR2 SVGAGI. The CDR3 region has the DNA TGTGCCAGCAGTTACTCGGGGCTAGGGGTCGGGGAGCTGTTTTTT. Amino acids: CASSYSGLGVGELFF.

This clone was observed a handful of times. The chain uses TRBV4-3 and TRBJ2-2, with 8 bases aligning to TRBD2. Looked up from germline, CDR1 is LGHNA and CDR2 is YSLEER. The V gene end was trimmed by 0 bases and the J gene end by 6 bases; junction bases not matched to a gene: 3. CDR3 size: 15 residues. The CDR3 reads CASSQDTGGAGELFF. For the CDR3, the DNA is TGCGCCAGCAGCCAAGATACCGGGGGGGCCGGGGAGCTGTTTTTT.

The rearrangement uses TRBV9 and TRBJ2-3; 8 bases are a match to TRBD1. This CDR3 is built from 15 residues. CDR1 and CDR2 (germline): SGDLS, YYNGEE. V shed 0 bases and J 1 base; nucleotides not matched to a gene: 1. The CDR3 nucleotides read TGTGCCAGCAGCGTAGCAGGGGGCGGCACAGATACGCAGTATTTT. This gives the protein CASSVAGGGTDTQYF.

DNA for the CDR3: TGCGCCAGCAGCTTGGTAGCGGGACAGGGAAGTTATGGCTACACCTTC. Its protein product is CASSLVAGQGSYGYTF. The rearrangement joins TRBV5-1 to TRBJ1-2, with TRBD1 matching over 9 bases. After removal of 0 bases from V and 5 bases from J, the junction contained 8 bases not matched to a gene. The CDR3 sequence is 16 residues long. CDR1 is SGHRS, CDR2 YFSETQ, per germline.

This chain connects TRBV11-1 to TRBJ1-2; D unresolved. The germline V gene encodes CDR1 SGHAT and CDR2 FQDESV (reference sequence). CDR3 size: 14 residues. Trimming removed 5 bases from V and 8 bases from J, with 18 bases in between. This chain's CDR3 is CASSLLGRLTGYTF. The CDR3 nucleotides read TGTGCCAGCAGCCTTTTAGGCAGGCTAACCGGCTACACCTTC. Drawing the rest from reference TRBV11-1 and TRBJ1-2, the complete variable domain is EAEVAQSPRYKITEKSQAVAFWCDPISGHATLYWYRQILGQGPELLVQFQDESVVDDSQLPKDRFSAERLKGVDSTLKIQPAELGDSAMYLCASSLLGRLTGYTFGSGTRLTVV.

The genes are TRBV30 and TRBJ2-1, with TRBD2 matching over 11 bases. CDR1 GTSNPN and CDR2 SVGIG come from the germline V gene (reference sequence). V gave up 6 bases and J gave up 7 bases; unmatched junction bases: 11. The CDR3 length is 15 residues. CDR3 region: CACQTSGASGNEQFF. The CDR3 nucleotides read TGTGCCTGCCAGACTAGCGGGGCGTCAGGGAATGAGCAGTTCTTC.

V usage is TRBV7-2 and J usage is TRBJ2-7, with TRBD2 identical over 11 bases. Per the germline V gene, CDR1 is SGHTA and CDR2 is FQGNSA. V shed 1 base and J 4 bases; nucleotides not matched to a gene: 6. The CDR3 has 16 residues. The CDR3 region is CASSLVPSGGQYEQYF. The CDR3 DNA sequence: TGTGCCAGCAGCTTAGTGCCTAGCGGGGGGCAATACGAGCAGTACTTC. Based on the CDR3 plus reference TRBV7-2 and TRBJ2-7, the full variable domain is GAGVSQSPSNKVTEKGKDVELRCDPISGHTALYWYRQSLGQGLEFLIYFQGNSAPDKSGLPSDRFSAERTGGSVSTLTIQRTQQEDSAVYLCASSLVPSGGQYEQYFGPGTRLTVT.

The chain links TRBV6-5 to TRBJ1-1, with D maybe TRBD1 (6 bases). This CDR3 comprises 13 residues. Trimming pared 8 bases from V and 0 bases from J, leaving 10 bases between. From germline, CDR1 is MNHEY and CDR2 SVGAGI. The CDR3 DNA follows: TGTGCCAGCTTCGGGACATTGAACACTGAAGCTTTCTTT. Its protein product is CASFGTLNTEAFF.

CDR3: CASSPSRSGTTNEKLFF. The DNA for the CDR3 is TGTGCCAGCAGCCCCTCCCGTAGCGGAACAACTAATGAAAAACTGTTTTTT. This rearrangement joins TRBV7-8 to TRBJ1-4; D call uncertain. Germline V lookup: CDR1 SGHVS, CDR2 FQNEAQ. V was trimmed by 5 bases and J by 0 bases, leaving 16 bases between them. The CDR3 sequence is 17 residues long. Full variable domain (missing parts from reference TRBV7-8 and TRBJ1-4): GAGVSQSPRYKVAKRGQDVALRCDPISGHVSLFWYQQALGQGPEFLTYFQNEAQLDKSGLPSDRFFAERPEGSVSTLKIQRTQQEDSAVYLCASSPSRSGTTNEKLFFGSGTQLSVL.

This chain uses TRBV28 with TRBJ2-7; D is possibly TRBD2 (6 bases). V lost 3 bases to trimming and J lost 2 bases, with 20 bases between them. This CDR3 comprises 17 residues. Germline assignment: CDR1 MDHEN and CDR2 SYDVKM. The CDR3 region has the DNA TGTGCCAGCAGTTTGGTGAGAGGCGGGAATGGAGCCTACGAGCAGTACTTC. It is translated as CASSLVRGGNGAYEQYF.

This sequence joins TRBV28 and TRBJ1-2; no definite D call. CDR1 is MDHEN, CDR2 SYDVKM, per germline. Trimming left V 3 bases short and J 4 bases short, with 15 bases between. The CDR3 runs to 15 residues. The CDR3 sequence is CASSFRGLRSYGYTF. CDR3 bases: TGTGCCAGCAGTTTTCGAGGACTGCGTTCCTATGGCTACACCTTC.

The genes are TRBV7-6 and TRBJ2-2, with D perhaps TRBD1 (6 bases). This CDR3 comprises 14 residues. The V and J ends lost 8 bases and 1 base respectively, with 11 bases between them. Germline values: CDR1 SGHVS, CDR2 FNYEAQ. CDR3 DNA: TGTGCCAGCGGTCTGGACAGGAACACCGGGGAGCTGTTTTTT. Translating it yields CASGLDRNTGELFF. Full variable domain (remainder filled in from reference TRBV7-6 and TRBJ2-2): GAGVSQSPRYKVTKRGQDVALRCDPISGHVSLYWYRQALGQGPEFLTYFNYEAQQDKSGLPNDRFSAERPEGSISTLTIQRTEQRDSAMYRCASGLDRNTGELFFGEGSRLTVL.

The chain is built from TRBV6-5 and TRBJ1-1; possibly TRBD1 for D (6 bases). Trimming shortened V by 2 bases and J by 6 bases, and 13 bases separated the two germline ends. From germline, CDR1 is MNHEY and CDR2 SVGAGI. The CDR3 has 14 residues. This CDR3 is CASSYERGLAEAFF. The CDR3 DNA reads TGTGCCAGCAGTTACGAGCGGGGGCTCGCTGAAGCTTTCTTT.

The table lists this clone with a few counts. The chain couples TRBV11-2 to TRBJ2-7; 9 nucleotides agree with TRBD1. V lost 3 bases, J lost 1 base, and 1 base stayed unmatched. CDR1 and CDR2 (germline): SGHAT, FQNNGV. This CDR3 region has 14 residues. CDR3 sequence (DNA): TGTGCCAGCAGCTTCGGGACAGGGTCCTACGAGCAGTACTTC. Translating gives CASSFGTGSYEQYF.

This chain uses TRBV29-1 with TRBJ2-3; weak D call: TRBD2 (6 bases). Germline-derived CDR1 and CDR2 are SQVTM and ANQGSEA. The CDR3 loop spans 14 amino acids. Deletions cut 4 bases from V and 2 bases from J, with 13 bases between. DNA for the CDR3: TGCAGCGTTGTGTGGGGGACTTTCACAGATACGCAGTATTTT. Translated, it gives CSVVWGTFTDTQYF.

In its sample, this clone was seen once. This chain links TRBV7-9 with TRBJ2-3; TRBD2 matches at 12 bases. The ends lost 5 bases at V and 1 base at J; junction bases unmatched: 4. Germline V gene sequence: CDR1 SEHNR, CDR2 FQNEAQ (reference sequence). The CDR3 length is 16 residues. DNA for the CDR3: TGTGCCAGCAGCGAGACTAGCGGGAGTGGCACAGATACGCAGTATTTT. It codes for CASSETSGSGTDTQYF.

This rearrangement joins TRBV30 to TRBJ1-5, with D perhaps matching TRBD1 (5 bases). Germline V CDR1 and CDR2: GTSNPN, SVGIG (reference sequence). V lost 1 base to trimming and J lost 11 bases, with 12 bases between them. The CDR3 loop spans 12 amino acids. CDR3 DNA: TGTGCCTGGAGTGCTAAGGGGTCATCCCAGCATTTT. Protein: CAWSAKGSSQHF. Complete variable domain (other parts from reference TRBV30 and TRBJ1-5): SQTIHQWPATLVQPVGSPLSLECTVEGTSNPNLYWYRQAAGRGLQLLFYSVGIGQISSEVPQNLSASRPQDRQFILSSKKLLLSDSGFYLCAWSAKGSSQHFGDGTRLSIL.

This chain connects TRBV5-1 to TRBJ1-2; D might be TRBD1 (6 bases). The CDR3 has 13 residues. The V end lost 4 bases, the J end lost 7 bases, and 14 bases lay between the germline ends. Germline CDR1 SGHRS, CDR2 YFSETQ. The DNA of the CDR3 is TGCGCCAGCAGCGGATCGGGACAATTTGGCTACACCTTC. The encoded protein is CASSGSGQFGYTF.

The DNA of the CDR3 is TGTGCCAGCAGCTACAGGGGCACTGAAGCTTTCTTT. Its protein is CASSYRGTEAFF. The chain is built from TRBV7-9 and TRBJ1-1, with 7 bases that match TRBD1. Germline V gene lookup returns CDR1 SEHNR and CDR2 FQNEAQ (reference sequence). The CDR3 totals 12 residues. Unmatched junction bases numbered 0, after V lost 4 bases and J lost 4 bases.

The CDR3 region is CAISEGTGSNQPQHF. CDR3 DNA sequence: TGTGCCATCAGCGAAGGGACAGGGAGCAATCAGCCCCAGCATTTT. The V gene is TRBV10-3, the J gene TRBJ1-5, with 9 bases identical to TRBD1. This CDR3 has 15 residues. Unmatched junction bases numbered 4, after V lost 6 bases and J lost 1 base. Germline-derived CDR1 and CDR2 are ENHRY and SYGVKD.